This TCR beta chain appears in the sequencing data of a study of shared clonotypes between healthy human individuals. About this clone itself: Other DNA sequences in this sample translate to the same CDR3.

The V end was cut by 4 bases, the J end by 2 bases, with 8 bases between. Germline V gene data show CDR1 as ENHRY and CDR2 as SYGVKD. This CDR3 is 13 amino acids long. This table comes from immunoSEQ multiplex PCR, and its TCRdb copy is limited to in-frame clones, with some not included. The sample has over 2 million clones, approximately 90% seen once. Sample: naive CD4+ T cells from PBMCs. Subset here: CD45RA+ positively selected. The origin of this receptor is a man between 18 and 35 years old in good health. Some clones in this sample may be carry-over from other donors' samples. The rearrangement joins TRBV10-3 to TRBJ2-5; D not resolved. The CDR3 coding sequence is TGTGCCATCAGTGCCGACCTGCAAGAGACCCAGTACTTC. Its protein product is CAISADLQETQYF.